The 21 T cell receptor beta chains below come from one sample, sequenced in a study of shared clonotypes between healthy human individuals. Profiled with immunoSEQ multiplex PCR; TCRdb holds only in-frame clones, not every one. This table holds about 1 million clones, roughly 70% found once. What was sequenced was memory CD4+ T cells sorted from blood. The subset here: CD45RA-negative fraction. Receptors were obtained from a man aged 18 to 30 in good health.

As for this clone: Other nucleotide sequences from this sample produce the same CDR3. The CDR3 coding sequence is TGCGCCAGCAGCCAAGGAGGGAATCAGCCCCAGCATTTT. It specifies CASSQGGNQPQHF. The chain couples TRBV4-3 to TRBJ1-5; D ambiguous. Trimming took 1 base from V and 4 from J, leaving 5 bases between them. CDR1 LGHNA and CDR2 YSLEER come from the germline V gene. The CDR3 runs 13 residues.

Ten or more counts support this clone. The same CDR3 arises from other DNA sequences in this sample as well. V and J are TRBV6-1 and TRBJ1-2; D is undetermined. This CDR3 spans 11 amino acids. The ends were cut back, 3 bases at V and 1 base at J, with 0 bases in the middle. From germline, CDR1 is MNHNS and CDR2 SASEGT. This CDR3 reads CASSDNYGYTF. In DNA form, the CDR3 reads TGTGCCAGCAGTGATAACTATGGCTACACCTTC.

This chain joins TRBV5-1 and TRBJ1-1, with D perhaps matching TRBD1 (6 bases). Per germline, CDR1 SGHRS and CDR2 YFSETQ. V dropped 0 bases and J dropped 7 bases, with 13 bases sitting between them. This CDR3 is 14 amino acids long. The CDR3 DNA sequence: TGCGCCAGCAGCTTGGCCTCCGGACAGAATGAAGCTTTCTTT. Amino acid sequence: CASSLASGQNEAFF.

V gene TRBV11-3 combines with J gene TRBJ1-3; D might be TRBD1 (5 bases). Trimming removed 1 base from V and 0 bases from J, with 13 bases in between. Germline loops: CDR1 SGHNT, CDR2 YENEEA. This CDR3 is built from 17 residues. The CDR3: CASSLASGGFSGNTIYF. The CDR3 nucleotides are TGTGCCAGCAGCTTAGCAAGCGGGGGTTTCTCTGGAAACACCATATATTTT.

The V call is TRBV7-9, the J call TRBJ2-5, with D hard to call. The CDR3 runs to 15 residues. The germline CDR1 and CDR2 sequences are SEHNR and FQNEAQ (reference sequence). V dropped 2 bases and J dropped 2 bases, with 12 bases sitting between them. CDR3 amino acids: CASSLRLEQQETQYF. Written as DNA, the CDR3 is TGTGCCAGCAGCTTACGCTTGGAACAGCAAGAGACCCAGTACTTC.

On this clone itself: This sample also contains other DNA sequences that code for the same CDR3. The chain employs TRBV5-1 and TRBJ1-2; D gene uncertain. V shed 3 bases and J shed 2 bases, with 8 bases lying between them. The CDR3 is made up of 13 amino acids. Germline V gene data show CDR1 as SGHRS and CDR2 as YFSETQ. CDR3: CASSSEPNYGYTF. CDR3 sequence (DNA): TGCGCCAGCAGCTCGGAACCGAACTATGGCTACACCTTC.

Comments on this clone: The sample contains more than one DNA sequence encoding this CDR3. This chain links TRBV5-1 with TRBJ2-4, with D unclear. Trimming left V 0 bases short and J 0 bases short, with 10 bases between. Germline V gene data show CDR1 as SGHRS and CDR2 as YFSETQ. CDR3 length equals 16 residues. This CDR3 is CASSLEAGLAKNIQYF. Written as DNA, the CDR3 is TGCGCCAGCAGCTTGGAGGCCGGCCTAGCCAAAAACATTCAGTACTTC.

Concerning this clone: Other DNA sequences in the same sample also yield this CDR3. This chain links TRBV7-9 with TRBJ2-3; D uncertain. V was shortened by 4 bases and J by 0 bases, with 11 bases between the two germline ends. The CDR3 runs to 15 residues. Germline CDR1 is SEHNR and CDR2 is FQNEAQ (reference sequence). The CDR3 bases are TGTGCCAGCAGCTCCGGGCTGTTGAGCACAGATACGCAGTATTTT. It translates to CASSSGLLSTDTQYF.

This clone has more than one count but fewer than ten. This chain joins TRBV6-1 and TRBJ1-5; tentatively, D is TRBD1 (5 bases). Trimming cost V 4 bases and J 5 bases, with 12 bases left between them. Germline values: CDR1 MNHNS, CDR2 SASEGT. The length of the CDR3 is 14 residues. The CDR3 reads CASSGSRGDQPQHF. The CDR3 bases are TGTGCCAGCAGTGGGTCTAGGGGAGATCAGCCCCAGCATTTT.

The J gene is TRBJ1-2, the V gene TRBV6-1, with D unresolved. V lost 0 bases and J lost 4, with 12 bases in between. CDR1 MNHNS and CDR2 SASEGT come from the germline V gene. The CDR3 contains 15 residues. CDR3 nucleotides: TGTGCCAGCAGTGAAGCCCAAGGAGGAGTCTATGGCTACACCTTC. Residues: CASSEAQGGVYGYTF.

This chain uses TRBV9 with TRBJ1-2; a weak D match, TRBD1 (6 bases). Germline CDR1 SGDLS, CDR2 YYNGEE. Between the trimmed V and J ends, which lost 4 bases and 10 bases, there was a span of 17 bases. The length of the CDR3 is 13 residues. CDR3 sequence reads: CASSLKDGGLYTF. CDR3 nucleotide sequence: TGTGCCAGCAGCCTAAAGGATGGGGGCCTCTACACCTTC.

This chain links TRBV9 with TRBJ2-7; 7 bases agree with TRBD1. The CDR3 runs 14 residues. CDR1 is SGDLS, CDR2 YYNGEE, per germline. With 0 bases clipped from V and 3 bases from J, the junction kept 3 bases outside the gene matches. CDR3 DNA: TGTGCCAGCAGCGTAGGTCCAGGGGGCTACGAGCAGTACTTC. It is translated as CASSVGPGGYEQYF. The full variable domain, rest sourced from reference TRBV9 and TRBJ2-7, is DSGVTQTPKHLITATGQRVTLRCSPRSGDLSVYWYQQSLDQGLQFLIQYYNGEERAKGNILERFSAQQFPDLHSELNLSSLELGDSALYFCASSVGPGGYEQYFGPGTRLTVT.

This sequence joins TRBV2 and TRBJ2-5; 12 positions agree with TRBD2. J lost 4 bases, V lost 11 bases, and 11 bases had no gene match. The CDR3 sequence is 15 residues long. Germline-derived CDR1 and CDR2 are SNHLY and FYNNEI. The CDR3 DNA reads TGTGCCGTGACTAGCGGGGGCCCACCGAGAGAGACCCAGTACTTC. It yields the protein CAVTSGGPPRETQYF.

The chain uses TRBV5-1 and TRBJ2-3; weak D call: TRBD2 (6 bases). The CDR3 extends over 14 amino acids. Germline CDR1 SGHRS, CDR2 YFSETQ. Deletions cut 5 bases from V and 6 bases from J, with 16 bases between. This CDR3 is CASSGGMDGDTQYF. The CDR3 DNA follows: TGCGCCAGCAGTGGCGGGATGGATGGTGATACGCAGTATTTT.

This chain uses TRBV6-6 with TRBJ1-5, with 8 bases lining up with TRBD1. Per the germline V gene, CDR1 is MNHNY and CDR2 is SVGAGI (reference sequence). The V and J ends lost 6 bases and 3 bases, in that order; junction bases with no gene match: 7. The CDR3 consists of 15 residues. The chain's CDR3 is CASRPPTGDNQPQHF. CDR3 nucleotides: TGTGCCAGCAGACCCCCGACAGGGGACAATCAGCCCCAGCATTTT.

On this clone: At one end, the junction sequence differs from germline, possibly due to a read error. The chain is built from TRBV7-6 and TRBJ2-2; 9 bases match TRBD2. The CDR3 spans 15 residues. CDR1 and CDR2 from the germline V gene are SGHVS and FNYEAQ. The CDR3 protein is CASSLAGTNTGELFF. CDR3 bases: TGTGCCAGCAGCCTAGCGGGGACGAACACCGGGGAGCTGTTTTTT.

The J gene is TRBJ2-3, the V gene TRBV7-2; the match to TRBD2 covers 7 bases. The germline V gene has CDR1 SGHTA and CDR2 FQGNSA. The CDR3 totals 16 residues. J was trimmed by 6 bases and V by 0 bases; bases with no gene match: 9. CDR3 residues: CASSLATSLNADTQYF. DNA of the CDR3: TGTGCCAGCAGCTTAGCGACTAGCCTCAATGCGGATACGCAGTATTTT.

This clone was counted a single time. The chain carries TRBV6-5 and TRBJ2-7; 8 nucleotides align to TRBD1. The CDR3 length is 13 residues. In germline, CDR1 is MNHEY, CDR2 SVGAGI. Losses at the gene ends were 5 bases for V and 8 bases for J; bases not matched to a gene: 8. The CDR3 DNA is TGTGCCAGCAGTCCCGGGACAGGTAACAAGCAGTACTTC. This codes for CASSPGTGNKQYF.

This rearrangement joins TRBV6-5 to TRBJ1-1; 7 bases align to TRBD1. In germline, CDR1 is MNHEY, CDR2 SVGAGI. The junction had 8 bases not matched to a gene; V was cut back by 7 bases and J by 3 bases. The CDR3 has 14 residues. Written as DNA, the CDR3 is TGTGCCAGCAAAGGGGACAGTAAATACACTGAAGCTTTCTTT. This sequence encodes CASKGDSKYTEAFF.

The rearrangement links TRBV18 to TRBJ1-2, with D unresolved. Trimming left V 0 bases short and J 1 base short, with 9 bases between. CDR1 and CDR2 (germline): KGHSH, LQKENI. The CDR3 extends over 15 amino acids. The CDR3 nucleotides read TGTGCCAGCTCACCACCTAACAGTCTTAACTATGGCTACACCTTC. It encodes CASSPPNSLNYGYTF.

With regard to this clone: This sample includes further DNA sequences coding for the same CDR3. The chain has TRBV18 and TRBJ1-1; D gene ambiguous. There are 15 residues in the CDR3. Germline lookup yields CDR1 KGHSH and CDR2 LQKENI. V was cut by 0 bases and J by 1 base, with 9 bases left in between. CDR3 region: CASSPPARENTEAFF. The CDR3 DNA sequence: TGTGCCAGCTCACCACCAGCACGGGAGAACACTGAAGCTTTCTTT.